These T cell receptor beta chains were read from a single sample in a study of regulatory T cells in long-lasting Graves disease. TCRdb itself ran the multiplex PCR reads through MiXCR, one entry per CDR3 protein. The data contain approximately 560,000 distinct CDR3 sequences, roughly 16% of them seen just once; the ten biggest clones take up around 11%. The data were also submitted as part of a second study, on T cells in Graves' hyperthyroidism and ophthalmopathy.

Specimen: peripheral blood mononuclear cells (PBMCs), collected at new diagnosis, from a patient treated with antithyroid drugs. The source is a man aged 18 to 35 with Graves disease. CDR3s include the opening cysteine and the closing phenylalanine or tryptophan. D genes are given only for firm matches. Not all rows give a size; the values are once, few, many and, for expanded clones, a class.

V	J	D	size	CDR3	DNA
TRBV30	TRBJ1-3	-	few	CAWSVMGRNTIYF	TGTGCCTGGAGTGTTATGGGGAGAAACACCATATATTTT
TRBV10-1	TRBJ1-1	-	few	CASRGTGGAEAFF	TGCGCCAGCAGAGGGACCGGGGGGGCTGAAGCTTTCTTT
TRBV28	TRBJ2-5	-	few	CASSSRVPGVETQYF	TGTGCCAGCAGTTCCAGGGTTCCGGGGGTAGAGACCCAGTACTTC
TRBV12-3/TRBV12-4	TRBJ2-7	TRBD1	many	CASSTTGTGFSYEQYF	TGTGCCAGCAGTACGACCGGGACAGGGTTTTCCTACGAGCAGTACTTC
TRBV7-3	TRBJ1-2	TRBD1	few	CASSLWDRHNYGYTF	TGTGCCAGCAGCTTGTGGGACAGACATAACTATGGCTACACCTTC
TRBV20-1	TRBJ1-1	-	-	CSAKVEVGAFF	TGCAGTGCTAAAGTCGAAGTAGGAGCTTTCTTT
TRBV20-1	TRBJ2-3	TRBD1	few	CSARLGRGHWTDTQYF	TGCAGTGCTAGATTGGGCAGGGGGCATTGGACAGATACGCAGTATTTT
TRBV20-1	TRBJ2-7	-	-	CSAAGGTYEQYF	TGCAGTGCCGCAGGAGGGACCTACGAGCAGTACTTC
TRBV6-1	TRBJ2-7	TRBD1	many	CASSARGHHEQYF	TGTGCCAGCAGTGCCAGGGGGCACCACGAGCAGTACTTC
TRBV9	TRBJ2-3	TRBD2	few	CASSVPSVGGDTQYF	TGTGCCAGCAGCGTCCCTAGCGTCGGGGGGGATACGCAGTATTTT